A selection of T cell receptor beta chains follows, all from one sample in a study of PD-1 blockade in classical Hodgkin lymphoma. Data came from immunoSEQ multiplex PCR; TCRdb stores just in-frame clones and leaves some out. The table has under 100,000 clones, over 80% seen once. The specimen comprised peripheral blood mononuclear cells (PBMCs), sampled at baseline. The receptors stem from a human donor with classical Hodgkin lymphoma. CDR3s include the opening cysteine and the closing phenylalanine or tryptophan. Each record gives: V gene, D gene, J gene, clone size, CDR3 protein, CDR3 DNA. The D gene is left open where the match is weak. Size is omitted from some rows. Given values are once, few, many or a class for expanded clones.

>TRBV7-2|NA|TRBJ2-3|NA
CASSLYFSDTQYF
TGTGCCAGCAGCTTATACTTCTCAGATACGCAGTATTTT
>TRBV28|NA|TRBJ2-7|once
CASSFFSFSYEQYF
TGTGCCAGCAGTTTTTTTTCGTTCTCCTACGAGCAGTACTTC
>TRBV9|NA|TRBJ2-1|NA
CASSVVGKQEQFF
TGTGCCAGCAGCGTAGTTGGGAAGCAAGAGCAGTTCTTC
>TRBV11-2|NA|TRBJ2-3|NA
CASSLDGFSNTQYF
TGTGCCAGCAGCTTGGACGGTTTTTCAAATACGCAGTATTTT
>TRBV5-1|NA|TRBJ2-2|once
CASSSRDLNTGELFF
TGCGCCAGCAGCTCCCGCGACCTGAACACCGGGGAGCTGTTTTTT
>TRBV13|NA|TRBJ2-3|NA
CASSLRQGTDTQYF
TGTGCCAGCAGCTTAAGGCAGGGGACAGATACGCAGTATTTT
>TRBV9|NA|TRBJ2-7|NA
CASSSHARQPYEQYF
TGTGCCAGCAGCTCCCACGCGAGGCAACCCTACGAGCAGTACTTC
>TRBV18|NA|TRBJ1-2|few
CASSPWGLGERSSGYTF
TGTGCCAGCTCACCATGGGGTCTGGGGGAGAGGTCATCTGGCTACACCTTC
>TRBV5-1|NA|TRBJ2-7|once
CASSLDGRGYEQYF
TGCGCCAGCAGCTTGGACGGGAGAGGTTACGAGCAGTACTTC
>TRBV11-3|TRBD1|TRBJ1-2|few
CASSPTGGRDGYTF
TGTGCCAGCAGCCCAACAGGGGGCCGGGATGGCTACACCTTC
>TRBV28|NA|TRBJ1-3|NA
CASGGFGGGDRAGNTIYF
TGTGCCAGCGGCGGTTTTGGTGGGGGGGACCGAGCTGGAAACACCATATATTTT
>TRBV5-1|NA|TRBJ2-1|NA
CASSLAGQGAYNEQFF
TGCGCCAGCAGCTTGGCCGGCCAGGGAGCCTACAATGAGCAGTTCTTC
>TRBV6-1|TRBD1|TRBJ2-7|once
CASSEAQTGGGYEQYF
TGTGCCAGCAGTGAAGCACAGACAGGGGGCGGGTACGAGCAGTACTTC
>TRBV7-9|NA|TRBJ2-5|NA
CASRAGLTRKQETQYF
TGTGCCAGCCGGGCGGGACTCACCAGGAAGCAAGAGACCCAGTACTTC
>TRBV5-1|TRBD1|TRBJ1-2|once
CASSRSTGRGAVYGYTF
TGCGCCAGCAGCCGGTCGACAGGGCGTGGCGCCGTCTATGGCTACACCTTC
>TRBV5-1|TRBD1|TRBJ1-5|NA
CASSPGGTGLNQPQHF
TGCGCCAGCAGCCCGGGAGGGACAGGACTAAATCAGCCCCAGCATTTT
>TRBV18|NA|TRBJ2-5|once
CASSPPSIETQYF
TGTGCCAGCTCACCACCGTCCATCGAGACCCAGTACTTC
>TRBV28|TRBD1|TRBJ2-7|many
CASSFPGTGYEQYF
TGTGCCAGCAGTTTTCCCGGGACAGGCTACGAGCAGTACTTC
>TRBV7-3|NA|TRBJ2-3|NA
CASSSRDWLDTQYF
TGTGCCAGCAGCTCCCGGGACTGGCTGGATACGCAGTATTTT
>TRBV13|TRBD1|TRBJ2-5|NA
CASSSSDRGARETQYF
TGTGCCAGCAGCTCATCCGACAGGGGCGCAAGAGAGACCCAGTACTTC
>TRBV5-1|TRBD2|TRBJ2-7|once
CASSLGGTSGIYEQYF
TGCGCCAGCAGCTTGGGAGGGACTAGCGGGATTTACGAGCAGTACTTC
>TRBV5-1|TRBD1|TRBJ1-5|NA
CASSPGTGNQPQHF
TGCGCCAGCAGCCCCGGGACAGGGAATCAGCCCCAGCATTTT
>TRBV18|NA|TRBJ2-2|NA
CASSREDSGELFF
TGTGCCAGCTCACGTGAGGATTCCGGGGAGCTGTTTTTT
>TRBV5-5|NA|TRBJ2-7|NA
CASSFLERADVYEQYF
TGTGCCAGCAGTTTCCTCGAGCGGGCCGATGTCTACGAGCAGTACTTC
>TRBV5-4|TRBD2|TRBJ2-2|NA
CASSRTSGSDTGELFF
TGTGCCAGCAGCCGAACTAGCGGGAGTGACACCGGGGAGCTGTTTTTT
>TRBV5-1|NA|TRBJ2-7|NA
CASSWGGGQSSSEQYF
TGCGCCAGCAGCTGGGGAGGGGGACAGTCCTCCTCCGAGCAGTACTTC
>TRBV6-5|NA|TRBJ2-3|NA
CASSPLTSTDTQYF
TGTGCCAGCAGTCCACTGACTAGCACAGATACGCAGTATTTT
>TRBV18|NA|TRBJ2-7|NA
CASSPEAPTLPSSYEQYF
TGTGCCAGCTCACCAGAGGCTCCTACACTACCTAGCTCCTACGAGCAGTACTTC
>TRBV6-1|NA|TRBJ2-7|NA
CASSDKGYSYEQYF
TGTGCCAGCAGTGATAAAGGTTACTCCTACGAGCAGTACTTC
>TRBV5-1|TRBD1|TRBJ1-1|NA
CASSLAEGGIGEAFF
TGCGCCAGCAGCTTGGCCGAAGGGGGCATTGGTGAAGCTTTCTTT
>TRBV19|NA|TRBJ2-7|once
CASSAGGTGPYEQYF
TGTGCCAGTTCCGCGGGAGGGACAGGGCCCTACGAGCAGTACTTC
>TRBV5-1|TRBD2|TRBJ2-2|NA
CASSLYVAGVANTGELFF
TGCGCCAGCAGCTTGTACGTCGCGGGGGTCGCGAACACCGGGGAGCTGTTTTTT
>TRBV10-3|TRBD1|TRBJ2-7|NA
CAIRPGTGTESRSYEQYF
TGTGCCATCAGACCCGGGACAGGGACCGAATCCCGATCCTACGAGCAGTACTTC
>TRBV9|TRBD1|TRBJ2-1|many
CASSVRDRVHEHEQFF
TGTGCCAGCAGCGTTCGGGACAGGGTACACGAACATGAGCAGTTCTTC